This T cell receptor beta chain was recovered during a study of CD8 T cells in Susac syndrome. RNA in amounts of roughly 0.5 to 1 ug was reverse transcribed with random hexamers. Amplification of the TCR beta CDR3 was carried out by immunoSEQ multiplex PCR, which spanned a total of 54 Vbeta and 13 Jbeta segments. TCRdb re-called the immunoSEQ multiplex PCR reads through MiXCR, storing one row per CDR3 protein. The sample has hundreds of thousands of distinct CDR3 sequences, just over 90% seen once; the top ten hold approximately 0.07%. J lost 14 bases, V lost 4 bases, and 11 bases had no gene match. CDR3 length equals 13 residues. Germline-derived CDR1 and CDR2 are ENHRY and SYGVKD.

The V call is TRBV10-3, the J call TRBJ2-3, with 8 bases fitting TRBD2. Specimen: CD4+ T cells from PBMCs. The sequence was obtained from a human donor with multiple sclerosis. DNA for the CDR3: TGTGCCATCAGTGGCGCGGGGGGCCCCTCAAGGTATTTT. Its protein is CAISGAGGPSRYF.